Listed below are T cell receptor beta chains from one sample, sequenced in a study of T cell repertoires in cytomegalovirus infection. Their specific antigens are unknown. TCRdb re-analysed the reads in MiXCR, keeping a single row per CDR3 protein. The sample lists about 830,000 distinct CDR3 sequences; over 25% were seen once. This specimen was cultured CD8+ T cells from PBMCs, taken from culture after CMV antigen stimulation. These receptors were obtained from a human donor in good health (CMV status not recorded). Some clones in this sample may be carry-over from other donors' samples. Both conserved end residues are trimmed from each CDR3. Each record gives: CDR3 protein, V gene, J gene.

CDR3 protein: ASKTGPGGANVLT; V gene: TRBV6-5; J gene: TRBJ2-6
CDR3 protein: ASSLAGAPYEQY; V gene: TRBV7-8; J gene: TRBJ2-7
CDR3 protein: ASSYRGTSAEQY; V gene: TRBV7-6; J gene: TRBJ2-7
CDR3 protein: AISESGHQETQY; V gene: TRBV10-3; J gene: TRBJ2-5
CDR3 protein: ASSLTGGALNTEAF; V gene: TRBV12-3/TRBV12-4; J gene: TRBJ1-1
CDR3 protein: ASSAGQAFGEQY; V gene: TRBV7-6; J gene: TRBJ2-7
CDR3 protein: ASSSTGLHLAKNIQY; V gene: TRBV7-9; J gene: TRBJ2-4
CDR3 protein: ASSPPRKGPHNEQF; V gene: TRBV19; J gene: TRBJ2-1
CDR3 protein: ATSRAGDQPQH; V gene: TRBV15; J gene: TRBJ1-5
CDR3 protein: ASSSKGPGELF; V gene: TRBV27; J gene: TRBJ2-2
CDR3 protein: SARDVRRGLAKNIQY; V gene: TRBV20-1; J gene: TRBJ2-4
CDR3 protein: ASSYWRGSAGELF; V gene: TRBV6-5; J gene: TRBJ2-2
CDR3 protein: ASSPGQLYGYT; V gene: TRBV6-8; J gene: TRBJ1-2
CDR3 protein: ASSWLRGLNTEAF; V gene: TRBV7-2; J gene: TRBJ1-1
CDR3 protein: ASARALLRETQY; V gene: TRBV2; J gene: TRBJ2-5
CDR3 protein: ASSEGQGPTDTQY; V gene: TRBV2; J gene: TRBJ2-3
CDR3 protein: ASSPNRDTNQPQH; V gene: TRBV12-3/TRBV12-4; J gene: TRBJ1-5
CDR3 protein: ASSGAPTEAF; V gene: TRBV7-9; J gene: TRBJ1-1
CDR3 protein: ASSPLAGIPYEQF; V gene: TRBV5-5; J gene: TRBJ2-1
CDR3 protein: ASNQPPVGNYGYT; V gene: TRBV12-3/TRBV12-4; J gene: TRBJ1-2
CDR3 protein: ASSPGGNQPQH; V gene: TRBV7-9; J gene: TRBJ1-5
CDR3 protein: ASSLTGGQDTEAF; V gene: TRBV19; J gene: TRBJ1-1
CDR3 protein: ASSEGVPTEAF; V gene: TRBV7-6; J gene: TRBJ1-1
CDR3 protein: ASSLGFADRTEAF; V gene: TRBV19; J gene: TRBJ1-1
CDR3 protein: ASSLEVSVPDTEAF; V gene: TRBV5-4; J gene: TRBJ1-1
CDR3 protein: ASSPNWDEDTEAF; V gene: TRBV12-3/TRBV12-4; J gene: TRBJ1-1
CDR3 protein: ASGPYEQY; V gene: TRBV27; J gene: TRBJ2-7
CDR3 protein: ASSLARDSIMNTEAF; V gene: TRBV5-8; J gene: TRBJ1-1
CDR3 protein: ASSPGLGDGDTQY; V gene: TRBV7-2; J gene: TRBJ2-3
CDR3 protein: ASSSSRPSISGNTIY; V gene: TRBV7-9; J gene: TRBJ1-3
CDR3 protein: ASRKITVNTEAF; V gene: TRBV6-1; J gene: TRBJ1-1
CDR3 protein: ASSPWTSGGAGGETQY; V gene: TRBV7-2; J gene: TRBJ2-5
CDR3 protein: ASSLPGPLWQY; V gene: TRBV7-9; J gene: TRBJ2-7
CDR3 protein: ASSSSSRVNSPLH; V gene: TRBV11-2; J gene: TRBJ1-6